The clone carrying this T cell receptor beta chain occurred once. The record originates from a study of cytomegalovirus exposure and HLA in healthy donors. Both 60 Vbeta primers and 13 Jbeta primers went into the PCR. Using immunoSEQ multiplex PCR, the repertoire was profiled, and TCRdb retains in-frame clones only, with some absent. Seen here are almost 200,000 clones, about 80% observed once, and the top ten hold about 1.9%. The receptor was isolated from a man aged 25-40 years in good health and CMV-seronegative. The sample consisted of PBMCs.

The CDR3 is CASSHQTESYNEQFF. The CDR3 nucleotides read TGCGCCAGCAGCCATCAGACAGAATCCTACAATGAGCAGTTCTTC. The chain is built from TRBV4-1 and TRBJ2-1; D is perhaps TRBD1 (5 bases). The CDR3 is made up of 15 amino acids. V dropped 3 bases and J dropped 1 base, with 10 bases sitting between them. CDR1 is MGHRA, CDR2 YSYEKL, per germline.